One T cell receptor beta chain is described in this entry. The specificity of this receptor is unknown. Per-base quality was not reported, and no clone a single base away is much larger than it. Patients chosen for sequencing had shown expansion of CD8+CD57+ cells by flow cytometry. Every patient had severe acquired aplastic anemia, diagnosed using the International Study of Aplastic Anemia and Agranulocytosis and Camitta criteria. Patients had received no therapy at the time of blood sampling. TCR repertoires of sorted CD4+ and CD8+ blood T cells from severe aplastic anemia patients and healthy subjects were deep-sequenced in the study. In the USA, patient enrollment took place under clinicaltrials.gov protocols 00001620, 01623167, 00001397, 00071045, 00081523 and 00961064. Ficoll-Paque density gradient centrifugation was used to isolate peripheral blood mononuclear cells. Before DNA extraction, CD4+ and CD8+ T cells were sorted with FACS or magnetic beads.

Genomic DNA served as template for TCR beta VDJ combination and CDR3 sequence profiling. An Illumina HiSeq 2000 was used for TCR repertoire sequencing. As for how the authors treated the data: TRBV/TRBJ rearrangement plots, CDR3 size and DJ length profiles, and Simpson's diversity index were used to assess repertoires. The immunodominant clone was defined as the most abundant DNA sequence in deep sequencing data. CDR3 amino acid sequences were checked for sharing across subjects and were also compared against the VDJdb database and published repertoires. TCRdb reprocessing: public reads trimmed at Q25 with fastp, clones called with MiXCR, in-frame beta chains kept. Each entry merges the rows of one CDR3 protein and shows their most common DNA and genes. Here the V and J calls rest on TCRdb's processing, not on the authors' analysis. Across this sample there are 100,000 to 150,000 distinct CDR3 sequences, with 40% seen only once. The top ten clonotypes cover about 2.4% of the sample.

According to the germline V gene (reference sequence), CDR1 reads LNHNV and CDR2 reads YYDKDF. The CDR3 starts with the cysteine, ends with the phenylalanine, and has 15 residues. The entry retains the CDR3 DNA only, 45 bases that are in frame from base 1. V loses 5 bases, J loses 8 bases, and the germline ends lie 21 bases apart. The source of the sample is a study of CD8+CD57+ T cells in acquired aplastic anemia listed by TCRdb under 2018. Study-wide context: Extracted DNA from sorted CD4+ and CD8+ cells averaged approximately 3 ug, ranging from about 0.17 to 30 ug. CD8+CD57+ expansion was defined as a frequency above the mean frequency observed in healthy subjects. Paper-wide results and their limitations: Between patients and healthy controls, no significant difference in CD8+ Simpson's diversity was found (P=0.060). Roughly 30 CD8+ CDR3 sequences were shared between patients and controls but appeared highly expressed in patients and within their immunodominant clones.

This sequence uses TRBV15 and TRBJ1-2; the D gene cannot be named for sure. The TCR originated in a human donor with aplastic anemia. Sequencing input: sorted CD4+, CD8+, or CD8+CD57+ T cells (not recorded which) from PBMCs. The CDR3 loop reads CATSVDRPGLDGYTF. The bases read TGTGCCACCAGCGTTGACCGCCCGGGCTTGGACGGCTACACCTTC.